The 30 T cell receptor beta chains given below trace back to one sample, sequenced in a study of read filtering for tumor transcriptome and immune sequencing. Molecular barcoded adaptors covering alpha/delta and beta/gamma chains were used on around 400 ng RNA. TCRdb reanalysed the reads using MiXCR and keeps one entry per CDR3 protein. Among 100,000 to 150,000 distinct CDR3 sequences listed, around 13% were seen once. Sequenced: a population of CD138-negative cells sorted from bone marrow. Every receptor here comes from a donor at least 40 years old with multiple myeloma.

This clonotype has a count of ten or more. The V call is TRBV7-9, the J call TRBJ2-1, with 8 nucleotides matching TRBD2. Unmatched junction bases numbered 6, after V lost 4 bases and J lost 4 bases. This CDR3 has 15 residues. Looked up from germline, CDR1 is SEHNR and CDR2 is FQNEAQ (reference sequence). The CDR3 coding sequence is TGTGCCAGCAGCTCATATAGCGGGGCGTACAATGAGCAGTTCTTC. Its translation is CASSSYSGAYNEQFF.

As regards this clonotype: A far larger clone is one base from this, pointing to a likely read error. V gene TRBV5-5 combines with J gene TRBJ2-1; D gene unclear. This CDR3 is 15 amino acids long. Germline V gene sequence: CDR1 SGHKS, CDR2 YYEKEE (reference sequence). CDR3 loop: CASSLAGGMNNEQFF. The CDR3 DNA reads as TGCGCCAGCAGCTTAGCAGGTGGAATGAACAATGAGCAGTTCTTC.

This clonotype appeared many times. The genes are TRBV12-3 or TRBV12-4 and TRBJ1-1; D is uncertain. V lost 5 bases, J lost 3 bases, and 4 bases lay in between. CDR3 size: 11 residues. The CDR3 reads CASSLHTEAFF. Written as DNA, the CDR3 is TGTGCCAGCAGTCTTCACACTGAAGCTTTCTTT.

This clonotype has only a few counts. The J gene is TRBJ2-3, the V gene TRBV29-1; D may be TRBD1 or TRBD2 (5 bases each). The length of the CDR3 is 13 residues. Per germline, CDR1 SQVTM and CDR2 ANQGSEA. V was pared by 4 bases and J by 6 bases, with 14 bases between. The CDR3 protein is CSVAGPNLDTQYF. CDR3 nucleotides: TGCAGCGTTGCGGGGCCCAATTTGGATACGCAGTATTTT.

This clonotype came up many times. This chain links TRBV19 with TRBJ2-2; the D is unclear. The germline CDR1 and CDR2 sequences are LNHDA and SQIVND (reference sequence). CDR3 length equals 14 residues. V was shortened by 7 bases and J by 2 bases, with 11 bases between the two germline ends. The CDR3 is CASKEESNTGELFF. The CDR3 DNA reads TGTGCCAGTAAAGAGGAGAGCAACACCGGGGAGCTGTTTTTT.

Details on this clonotype: It may be a read error: a sequence one base away is much more abundant. The V and J genes are TRBV7-3 and TRBJ2-5; 14 positions match TRBD2. CDR3 size: 15 residues. V lost 6 bases and J lost 6; bases outside the gene matches: 6. Germline lookup yields CDR1 SGHTA and CDR2 FQGTGA. CDR3 bases: TGTGCCAGCAGACCAGGGACTAGCGGGAGTCAGACCCAGTACTTC. This encodes CASRPGTSGSQTQYF.

In the case of this clonotype: It may be a read error: a sequence one base away is much more abundant. The chain uses TRBV3-1 and TRBJ2-5; TRBD2 might be the D (7 bases). Per the germline V gene, CDR1 is LGHDT and CDR2 is YNNKEL (reference sequence). The CDR3 runs to 15 residues. CDR3 sequence: CASSHSGEGGQTLYF. The CDR3 DNA is TGTGCCAGCAGCCATTCAGGGGAGGGGGGGCAGACCCTGTACTTC.

In its sample, this clonotype was seen many times. The DNA of the CDR3 is TGTGCCAGCAGCGCAACGCGGAACACTGAAGCTTTCTTT. It specifies CASSATRNTEAFF. The rearrangement joins TRBV11-1 to TRBJ1-1; no firm D call. Between the trimmed V and J ends, which lost 5 bases and 1 base, there was a span of 8 bases. The CDR3 length is 13 residues. Looked up from germline, CDR1 is SGHAT and CDR2 is FQDESV (reference sequence).

In this sample, this clonotype turned up many times. The chain carries TRBV7-2 and TRBJ2-5; the D is unclear. The CDR3 has 14 residues. Trimming cost V 1 base and J 10 bases, with 16 bases left between them. Germline assignment: CDR1 SGHTA and CDR2 FQGNSA. The CDR3 coding sequence is TGTGCCAGCAGCTTAGGGGCAGAGGCGTTTGGCCAGTACTTC. Its translation: CASSLGAEAFGQYF.

This clonotype was counted between two and nine times. Here the CDR3 reads CASSLGYRDFFSGNTIYF. In nucleotides, the CDR3 is TGTGCCAGCAGTTTAGGCTACCGGGATTTTTTCTCTGGAAACACCATATATTTT. The chain uses TRBV28 and TRBJ1-3; no clear D gene. CDR1 is MDHEN, CDR2 SYDVKM, per germline. Trimming cost V 2 bases and J 0 bases, with 17 bases left between them. This CDR3 has 18 amino acids.

This chain connects TRBV27 to TRBJ2-7; 12 bases line up with TRBD1. Germline lookup yields CDR1 MNHEY and CDR2 SMNVEV (reference sequence). Trimming removed 3 bases from V and 5 bases from J; junction bases left unmatched: 8. This CDR3 spans 16 amino acids. CDR3 in DNA: TGTGCCAGCAGTTTGCGTCGGGGGACAGGGGGCCACGAGCAGTACTTC. Protein sequence: CASSLRRGTGGHEQYF.

About this clonotype itself: Sequence at one end of the junction differs from germline and may be a read error. J is TRBJ2-5 and V is TRBV4-1; unclear D gene. Germline V gene lookup returns CDR1 MGHRA and CDR2 YSYEKL. The CDR3 extends over 16 amino acids. CDR3 nucleotide sequence: TGCGCCAGCAGCCAATGGCCACCAGGCTTCCAAGAGACCCGGTACTTC. As protein: CASSQWPPGFQETRYF.

Concerning this clonotype itself: A much larger clone sits a single nucleotide away, making a read error possible. CDR3 bases: TGCGCCAGCAGCCAAGACACCGAGGAGCTGTTTTTT. Protein sequence: CASSQDTEELFF. The chain carries TRBV4-1 and TRBJ2-2; D not resolved. The CDR3 extends over 12 amino acids. Germline V CDR1 and CDR2: MGHRA, YSYEKL.

About this clonotype itself: A much larger clone differs by one base, so this may be a read error. The J gene is TRBJ1-5, the V gene TRBV6-1; 8 positions match TRBD1. V lost 9 bases to trimming and J lost 7 bases; unmatched junction nucleotides: 8. The CDR3 runs to 13 residues. The germline V gene encodes CDR1 MNHNS and CDR2 SASEGT. The CDR3 bases are TGTGCCAGAAATGGACAGGGTAGGCAGCCCCAGCATTTT. The encoded protein is CARNGQGRQPQHF.

This clonotype was observed a few times. The rearrangement uses TRBV5-1 and TRBJ2-1; 7 bases fit TRBD1. This CDR3 spans 15 amino acids. The ends lost 3 bases at V and 8 bases at J; junction bases unmatched: 11. Germline values: CDR1 SGHRS, CDR2 YFSETQ. In nucleotides, the CDR3 is TGCGCCAGCAGCTGGGGCTCGACAGGGATCTATGAGCAGTTCTTC. Protein: CASSWGSTGIYEQFF.

This clonotype was counted at least ten times. CDR3 bases: TGTGCCAGCAGTTCCACAATCGGACGGGGCGACAAGCAGTATTTT. Amino acid sequence: CASSSTIGRGDKQYF. The chain is built from TRBV6-5 and TRBJ2-3; D could derive from TRBD1 or TRBD2 (5 bases each). Between the trimmed V and J ends, which lost 4 bases and 11 bases, there was a span of 22 bases. The CDR3 loop spans 15 amino acids. CDR1 is MNHEY and CDR2 is SVGAGI in the germline V gene.

In this sample, this clonotype turned up many times. This chain links TRBV9 with TRBJ2-5; D gene uncertain. The V end lost 4 bases, the J end lost 1 base, and 11 bases lay between the germline ends. CDR3 length equals 14 residues. The V gene's germline CDR1 is SGDLS and CDR2 YYNGEE. The CDR3, as DNA: TGTGCCAGCAGCCCACGTTCGGGCCAAGAGACCCAGTACTTC. This translates into CASSPRSGQETQYF. Based on the CDR3 plus reference TRBV9 and TRBJ2-5, the full variable domain is DSGVTQTPKHLITATGQRVTLRCSPRSGDLSVYWYQQSLDQGLQFLIQYYNGEERAKGNILERFSAQQFPDLHSELNLSSLELGDSALYFCASSPRSGQETQYFGPGTRLLVL.

This clonotype was seen a single time. Lacking the conserved final phenylalanine or tryptophan, this CDR3 likely reflects a read error. This chain connects TRBV7-3 to TRBJ2-2, with 8 nucleotides matching TRBD2. The CDR3 runs to 16 residues. The germline CDR1 and CDR2 sequences are SGHTA and FQGTGA. CDR3 amino acids: CAGSPRVGLVSGELFS. CDR3 nucleotides: TGTGCCGGCAGCCCCAGAGTGGGACTAGTGTCCGGGGAGCTGTTTTCT.

J is TRBJ2-2 and V is TRBV6-2 or TRBV6-3; D not resolved. This CDR3 spans 13 amino acids. Trimming took 4 bases from V and 3 from J, leaving 6 bases between them. Per germline, CDR1 MNHEY and CDR2 SVGEGT. DNA of the CDR3: TGTGCCAGCAGTTTAGGGTACACCGGGGAGCTGTTTTTT. Protein sequence: CASSLGYTGELFF.

In regard to this clonotype: This may be a read error, as it is one base from a much larger clone. The V call is TRBV2, the J call TRBJ1-6; TRBD1 matches 7 bases. CDR1 is SNHLY and CDR2 is FYNNEI in the germline V gene. The CDR3 totals 13 residues. The trim removed 10 bases at V and 10 bases at J, leaving 10 bases unmatched. The CDR3 region has the DNA TGTGCCAACACCGAGACAGGGCGGTCACCCCTCCACTTT. This codes for CANTETGRSPLHF.

There are many counts of this clonotype. This chain joins TRBV14 and TRBJ1-1, with 7 bases fitting TRBD1. CDR1 and CDR2 (germline): SGHDN, FVKESK. The CDR3 has 16 residues. Losses at the gene ends were 1 base for V and 6 bases for J; bases not matched to a gene: 11. The CDR3 DNA reads TGTGCCAGCAGCCAAGTGACTCCAGGGGGGCTATCTGAAGCTTTCTTT. Amino acids: CASSQVTPGGLSEAFF.

There are many counts of this clonotype. In nucleotides, the CDR3 is TGTGCCAGCAGTTCCTCGGGGGGCTCCTATAATTCACCCCTCCACTTT. Its protein is CASSSSGGSYNSPLHF. The chain links TRBV12-3 or TRBV12-4 to TRBJ1-6; a possible D gene is TRBD1 (5 bases). The CDR3 extends over 16 amino acids. The V end was cut by 4 bases, the J end by 0 bases, with 10 bases between.

This clonotype was seen repeatedly, ten times or more. The chain has TRBV3-1 and TRBJ2-3; D gene uncertain. Trimming left V 1 base short and J 4 bases short, with 6 bases between. This CDR3 comprises 13 residues. Germline V CDR1 and CDR2: LGHDT, YNNKEL (reference sequence). This CDR3 is CASSQAWADTQYF. CDR3 coding DNA: TGTGCCAGCAGCCAAGCATGGGCAGATACGCAGTATTTT.

Of note for this clonotype: A much bigger clone sits one base away, suggesting this may be a read error. This chain joins TRBV5-1 and TRBJ1-5; possibly TRBD1 for D (6 bases). Looked up from germline, CDR1 is SGHRS and CDR2 is YFSETQ. The CDR3 totals 14 residues. The ends were cut back, 1 base at V and 7 bases at J, with 12 bases in the middle. This CDR3 is CASSLTGRKQPQHF. The CDR3 nucleotides read TGCGCCAGCAGCTTGACAGGGCGAAAACAGCCCCAGCATTTT.

This clonotype was found a few times. This may stem from a read error, because a much larger clone lies one nucleotide away. The gene calls are TRBV10-3 and TRBJ2-1, with D perhaps given as TRBD1 or TRBD2 (5 bases each). CDR1 and CDR2 from the germline V gene are ENHRY and SYGVKD. The CDR3 extends over 12 amino acids. Deletions cut 10 bases from V and 12 bases from J, with 19 bases between. This chain's CDR3 is CATGAAQVGQFF. The CDR3 nucleotides are TGTGCCACCGGGGCCGCTCAGGTTGGGCAGTTCTTC.

There are many counts of this clonotype. This rearrangement joins TRBV6-1 to TRBJ2-5; TRBD1 might be the D (5 bases). Germline CDR1 is MNHNS and CDR2 is SASEGT. V was cut by 1 base and J by 4 bases, with 10 bases left in between. The CDR3 sequence is 14 residues long. The CDR3 DNA is TGTGCCAGCAGTGAAGGCAGGGTCCCAGAGACCCAGTACTTC. This gives the protein CASSEGRVPETQYF.

Note on this clonotype: A much larger clone differs by one base, so this may be a read error. The J gene is TRBJ2-3, the V gene TRBV28; 14 bases match TRBD2. The germline CDR1 and CDR2 sequences are MDHEN and SYDVKM. V was pared by 5 bases and J by 6 bases, with 7 bases of the junction left unmatched. CDR3 size: 16 residues. The CDR3 DNA sequence: TGTGCCAGCAGTCAGACTAGCGGGAGGGGCCGGGATACGCAGTATTTT. Its translation: CASSQTSGRGRDTQYF.

This clonotype was seen many times. The V and J genes are TRBV20-1 and TRBJ1-4, with 9 bases identical to TRBD1. Germline V gene sequence: CDR1 DFQATT, CDR2 SNEGSKA (reference sequence). This CDR3 has 13 residues. J gave up 17 bases and V 4 bases, and 14 bases lay outside the gene matches. CDR3 coding DNA: TGCAGTGCTACCGGGGACAGGGCCCAAAAAAACTTTTTT. It encodes CSATGDRAQKNFF.

This clonotype has at least ten counts. The chain has TRBV11-2 and TRBJ2-2, with TRBD1 matching over 10 bases. From germline, CDR1 is SGHAT and CDR2 FQNNGV. V shed 6 bases, J shed 5 bases, and the junction held 6 bases outside the gene matches. There are 15 residues in the CDR3. The CDR3 protein is CASRPGTGATGELFF. The CDR3 coding sequence is TGTGCCAGCAGGCCCGGGACAGGGGCGACCGGGGAGCTGTTTTTT.

This clonotype was seen many times. The chain joins TRBV29-1 to TRBJ2-2; D remains ambiguous. Germline V gene lookup returns CDR1 SQVTM and CDR2 ANQGSEA. The CDR3 is 14 residues long. V was pared by 7 bases and J by 3 bases, with 15 bases between. In nucleotides, the CDR3 is TGCAGCGCTGCGGCGGCCGGTGACACCGGGGAGCTGTTTTTT. This encodes CSAAAAGDTGELFF.